The clone carrying this T cell receptor beta chain was recorded a few times. What it binds is not known. Preparation of the TCRbeta library involved a method that used unique molecular identifiers. TCRdb re-called the PCR reads through MiXCR, storing one row per CDR3 protein. This repertoire shows 500,000 to 600,000 distinct CDR3 sequences, 25% to 30% found once; its top ten account for about a third. This record comes from a study of T-cell reconstitution after alpha-beta-depleted transplantation in children. General study findings and limits: Some patients' high day-60 TCRbeta diversity was traced to surviving recipient T cells and thymic progenitors. At around two months after transplant, the alpha-beta T cells were reportedly derived from several hundred expanded clones that came from non-depleted graft cells. It was newly produced T cells that mostly accounted for T-cell counts and diversity one year after transplant.

Trimming took off 5 bases at V and 0 bases at J, with 8 bases between the two ends. This CDR3 is 14 amino acids long. Germline V lookup: CDR1 SGHTA, CDR2 FQGNSA. The origin of this receptor is a boy under two years old with Wiskott-Aldrich syndrome, due to receive a stem cell transplant. The rearrangement joins TRBV7-2 to TRBJ2-4; no clear D gene. Sequencing used PBMCs, obtained before TCRalphabeta/CD19-depleted stem cell transplant. The CDR3 region has the DNA TGTGCCAGCAGCGGGCAAGGAGCCAAAAACATTCAGTACTTC. This sequence encodes CASSGQGAKNIQYF.